The 30 T cell receptor beta chains listed next were all sequenced from one sample in a study of OX40 agonist ivuxolimab in advanced cancers. TCRdb keeps only in-frame clones here, not all; method: immunoSEQ multiplex PCR. Of tens of thousands of clones listed, roughly four fifths are singletons. This specimen consisted of CD4+ or CD8+ T cells sorted from blood, obtained in a trial of the OX40 agonist ivuxolimab. The receptors come from an adult with an advanced solid tumor such as melanoma, head and neck, liver or kidney cancer.

The chain combines TRBV6-1 with TRBJ2-7; no firm D call. CDR3 length: 17 residues. Trimming took off 4 bases at V and 4 bases at J, with 23 bases between the two ends. Looked up from germline, CDR1 is MNHNS and CDR2 is SASEGT. CDR3 protein: CASSVFADGPRGYEQYV. In DNA form, the CDR3 reads TGTGCCAGCAGTGTCTTCGCCGACGGACCACGAGGATACGAGCAGTACGTC.

CDR3 sequence: CASSFEVSNTGELFF. The CDR3 region has the DNA TGTGCCAGCAGTTTTGAGGTCTCGAACACCGGGGAGCTGTTTTTT. The J gene is TRBJ2-2, the V gene TRBV28; no firm D call. Germline V gene lookup returns CDR1 MDHEN and CDR2 SYDVKM. This CDR3 is 15 amino acids long. V was shortened by 3 bases and J by 0 bases, with 8 bases between the two germline ends.

The gene calls are TRBV19 and TRBJ1-5; D is possibly TRBD1 (5 bases). CDR3 size: 15 residues. The V end lost 4 bases, the J end lost 6 bases, and 16 bases lay between the germline ends. Germline V lookup: CDR1 LNHDA, CDR2 SQIVND (reference sequence). CDR3 sequence reads: CASSKGGQGSQPQHF. CDR3 coding DNA: TGTGCCAGTAGTAAAGGCGGTCAGGGTAGTCAGCCCCAGCATTTT.

The chain employs TRBV29-1 and TRBJ1-1; D might be TRBD1 (5 bases). The CDR3 runs 13 residues. Germline CDR1 SQVTM, CDR2 ANQGSEA. Trimming stripped 7 bases from V and 2 bases from J, with 14 bases between. CDR3 in amino acids: CSARGRINTEAFF. For the CDR3, the DNA is TGCAGCGCCCGGGGCAGGATAAACACTGAAGCTTTCTTT.

The chain uses TRBV5-1 and TRBJ1-1, with D unresolved. The CDR3 runs to 13 residues. Per germline, CDR1 SGHRS and CDR2 YFSETQ. Between the trimmed V and J ends, which lost 5 bases and 0 bases, there was a span of 8 bases. The CDR3 spells CASREPLNTEAFF. Here the CDR3 DNA reads TGCGCCAGCAGGGAACCCCTGAACACTGAAGCTTTCTTT.

The chain recombines TRBV2 with TRBJ2-5; maybe TRBD2 (6 bases). V was trimmed by 2 bases and J by 0 bases, leaving 13 bases between them. The CDR3 length is 16 residues. In germline, CDR1 is SNHLY, CDR2 FYNNEI. CDR3 region: CASSERGWTNQETQYF. The CDR3 DNA is TGTGCCAGCAGTGAAAGAGGGTGGACTAACCAAGAGACCCAGTACTTC. Complete variable domain (other parts from reference TRBV2 and TRBJ2-5): EPEVTQTPSHQVTQMGQEVILRCVPISNHLYFYWYRQILGQKVEFLVSFYNNEISEKSEIFDDQFSVERPDGSNFTLKIRSTKLEDSAMYFCASSERGWTNQETQYFGPGTRLLVL.

The chain links TRBV14 to TRBJ2-1; 16 bases match TRBD2. Germline CDR1 SGHDN, CDR2 FVKESK. This CDR3 contains 18 residues. The V segment lost 4 bases and the J segment 8 bases; nucleotides outside the gene matches: 11. CDR3 bases: TGTGCCAGCAGCCTTTTCCCCGGGACTAGCGGGAGGGCCCATGAGCAGTTCTTC. Translating gives CASSLFPGTSGRAHEQFF.

The chain has TRBV6-5 and TRBJ2-3; 8 bases align to TRBD1. The trim removed 4 bases at V and 13 bases at J, leaving 10 bases unmatched. Germline CDR1 and CDR2: MNHEY and SVGAGI. There are 13 residues in the CDR3. The CDR3 region is CASSLAGRGHEYF. The CDR3 DNA sequence: TGTGCCAGCAGTTTGGCGGGCAGGGGGCATGAGTATTTT.

This chain uses TRBV2 with TRBJ1-4, with 8 bases lining up with TRBD1. The CDR3 totals 14 residues. The V gene end was trimmed by 4 bases and the J gene end by 7 bases; junction bases not matched to a gene: 5. Looked up from germline, CDR1 is SNHLY and CDR2 is FYNNEI. The chain's CDR3 is CASSGTGYGEKLFF. The CDR3 DNA reads TGTGCCAGCAGTGGGACAGGGTATGGTGAAAAACTGTTTTTT.

This chain joins TRBV28 and TRBJ1-1; D perhaps matches TRBD1 (6 bases). V was pared by 5 bases and J by 1 base, with 17 bases between. Germline lookup yields CDR1 MDHEN and CDR2 SYDVKM. The CDR3 loop spans 16 amino acids. The CDR3 protein is CASSAPSTGWNTEAFF. The DNA of the CDR3 is TGTGCCAGCAGTGCACCGTCGACAGGCTGGAACACTGAAGCTTTCTTT. Full variable domain (missing parts from reference TRBV28 and TRBJ1-1): DVKVTQSSRYLVKRTGEKVFLECVQDMDHENMFWYRQDPGLGLRLIYFSYDVKMKEKGDIPEGYSVSREKKERFSLILESASTNQTSMYLCASSAPSTGWNTEAFFGQGTRLTVV.

The chain joins TRBV11-2 to TRBJ2-4, with D hard to call. Germline CDR1 reads SGHAT; CDR2 reads FQNNGV. The V gene lost 6 bases and the J gene lost 7 bases, with 16 bases spanning the gap. The CDR3 totals 14 residues. The CDR3 DNA sequence: TGTGCCAGCAGGACATTTGCGAGGAACAACATTCAGTACTTC. Its translation: CASRTFARNNIQYF.

The chain employs TRBV6-1 and TRBJ2-2; TRBD1 matches at 9 bases. The CDR3 is made up of 15 amino acids. After removal of 6 bases from V and 6 bases from J, the junction contained 8 bases not matched to a gene. CDR1 MNHNS and CDR2 SASEGT come from the germline V gene. The CDR3 nucleotides are TGTGCCAGCAGCGAACAGGGGGCATACGCCGGGGAGCTGTTTTTT. Translating gives CASSEQGAYAGELFF.

This rearrangement joins TRBV15 to TRBJ2-5, with 9 bases fitting TRBD2. Germline V lookup: CDR1 LNHNV, CDR2 YYDKDF (reference sequence). This CDR3 is built from 16 residues. The V segment lost 2 bases and the J segment 5 bases; nucleotides outside the gene matches: 9. CDR3 bases: TGTGCCACCAGCAGACTAGCGGGGCCTGGTTGGGAGACCCAGTACTTC. Translating it yields CATSRLAGPGWETQYF.

The chain employs TRBV14 and TRBJ1-3; D is perhaps TRBD1 (5 bases). Germline CDR1 SGHDN, CDR2 FVKESK. This CDR3 region has 14 residues. The germline V and J ends were trimmed by 1 base and 7 bases, with 11 bases remaining between them. CDR3 bases: TGTGCCAGCAGCCAAGTCAGGGAACGGAACACCATATATTTT. It is translated as CASSQVRERNTIYF.

V and J are TRBV10-2 and TRBJ2-1, with 11 nucleotides matching TRBD2. The CDR3 contains 15 residues. Germline loops: CDR1 WSHSY, CDR2 SAAADI. V was clipped by 3 bases and J by 6 bases; unmatched bases: 4. The CDR3 DNA follows: TGCGCCAGCAGTGACCCACTAGCGGGGGTCAATGAGCAGTTCTTC. Encoded protein: CASSDPLAGVNEQFF.

The chain is built from TRBV5-1 and TRBJ2-6; either TRBD1 or TRBD2 may supply D (6 bases each). Germline lookup yields CDR1 SGHRS and CDR2 YFSETQ. The CDR3 covers 17 residues. The V gene lost 4 bases and the J gene lost 0 bases, with 14 bases spanning the gap. The chain's CDR3 is CASSPGAPFSGANVLTF. The CDR3 bases are TGCGCCAGCAGCCCGGGGGCCCCCTTCTCTGGGGCCAACGTCCTGACTTTC. The whole variable domain, filled in from reference TRBV5-1 and TRBJ2-6, reads KAGVTQTPRYLIKTRGQQVTLSCSPISGHRSVSWYQQTPGQGLQFLFEYFSETQRNKGNFPGRFSGRQFSNSRSEMNVSTLELGDSALYLCASSPGAPFSGANVLTFGAGSRLTVL.

The chain has TRBV18 and TRBJ1-2; 10 nucleotides agree with TRBD1. V lost 2 bases and J lost 4; bases outside the gene matches: 1. The CDR3 is 14 amino acids. Per the germline V gene, CDR1 is KGHSH and CDR2 is LQKENI. The CDR3, as DNA: TGTGCCAGCTCACCAGGGACAGGGGCCTATGGCTACACCTTC. Its translation: CASSPGTGAYGYTF.

V gene TRBV28 combines with J gene TRBJ1-2, with D unresolved. Germline CDR1 MDHEN, CDR2 SYDVKM. This CDR3 is built from 13 residues. V dropped 6 bases and J dropped 5 bases, with 13 bases sitting between them. CDR3 in amino acids: CASSPGDAYGYTF. The CDR3 nucleotides are TGTGCCAGCAGCCCTGGGGATGCGTATGGCTACACCTTC.

This clone was counted a single time. The rearrangement links TRBV4-1 to TRBJ1-5; D not certain. The CDR3 has 15 residues. Germline CDR1 is MGHRA and CDR2 is YSYEKL. Trimming pared 2 bases from V and 0 bases from J, leaving 8 bases between. The CDR3: CASSQRDNSNQPQHF. Here the CDR3 DNA reads TGCGCCAGCAGCCAACGGGATAATAGCAATCAGCCCCAGCATTTT.

Regarding this clone: The junction shows a germline mismatch at one end, possibly a read error. The genes are TRBV5-1 and TRBJ1-6; a weak D match, TRBD1 (5 bases). The CDR3 has 14 residues. Germline V gene lookup returns CDR1 SGHRS and CDR2 YFSETQ. CDR3 coding DNA: TGCGCCAGCGGCTTGGGGGAGGGCAATTCACCCCTCCACTTT. It encodes CASGLGEGNSPLHF.

The rearrangement uses TRBV19 and TRBJ1-1; D is unresolved. CDR3 length equals 13 residues. V lost 4 bases, J lost 5 bases, and 11 bases lay in between. Germline V lookup: CDR1 LNHDA, CDR2 SQIVND (reference sequence). The CDR3 region is CASSNVVRTEAFF. The CDR3 nucleotides are TGTGCCAGTAGTAACGTAGTTCGTACTGAAGCTTTCTTT.

The J gene is TRBJ2-3, the V gene TRBV6-6; the D is unclear. CDR1 is MNHNY, CDR2 SVGAGI, per germline (reference sequence). V was trimmed by 0 bases and J by 2 bases, leaving 9 bases between them. CDR3 length: 15 amino acids. The CDR3 here is CASSYSPRFTDTQYF. CDR3 DNA sequence: TGTGCCAGCAGTTACTCGCCTAGGTTCACAGATACGCAGTATTTT.

The chain employs TRBV6-5 and TRBJ1-1; D not resolved. V was clipped by 2 bases and J by 8 bases, with 12 bases between them. The CDR3 contains 13 residues. The V gene's germline CDR1 is MNHEY and CDR2 SVGAGI. CDR3 sequence reads: CASSYMREREAFF. In nucleotides, the CDR3 is TGTGCCAGCAGTTACATGAGGGAGAGGGAAGCTTTCTTT.

CDR3 DNA sequence: TGTGCAAGTCACCCTGGGCGGGACTACCCCTACCTGGGCACCGGGGAGCTGTTTTTT. Its protein is CASHPGRDYPYLGTGELFF. This chain uses TRBV12-2 with TRBJ2-2; the table's D call, TRBD2, was not checked against the DNA. TRBV12-2 is a known pseudogene. The CDR3 sequence is 19 residues long.

This sequence joins TRBV18 and TRBJ2-5; 8 bases align to TRBD1. Germline assignment: CDR1 KGHSH and CDR2 LQKENI. This CDR3 is built from 13 residues. Unmatched junction bases numbered 4, after V lost 6 bases and J lost 4 bases. The CDR3 is CASSWDRPETQYF. The DNA of the CDR3 is TGTGCCAGCTCCTGGGACAGGCCAGAGACCCAGTACTTC.

V is TRBV6-8 and J is TRBJ2-7; 9 positions match TRBD2. With V trimmed by 2 bases and J by 0 bases, 20 bases remained unmatched. The CDR3 covers 21 residues. From germline, CDR1 is MNHGY and CDR2 SAAAGT. CDR3 nucleotides: TGTGCCAGCAGTTACAAGTTAGGAAGAGGGCTAGCGGGAAGCTACTCCTACGAGCAGTACTTC. Amino acid sequence: CASSYKLGRGLAGSYSYEQYF.

The genes are TRBV19 and TRBJ2-7; the D gene is possibly TRBD1 (5 bases). Trimming cost V 6 bases and J 5 bases, with 8 bases left between them. There are 11 residues in the CDR3. CDR1 LNHDA and CDR2 SQIVND come from the germline V gene (reference sequence). The CDR3 DNA follows: TGTGCCAGTAGCCCAGGGCACGAGCAGTACTTC. Protein sequence: CASSPGHEQYF.

This rearrangement joins TRBV5-1 to TRBJ2-5; the D gene is possibly TRBD1 (5 bases). The CDR3 covers 15 residues. CDR1 is SGHRS and CDR2 is YFSETQ in the germline V gene. V was clipped by 0 bases and J by 0 bases, with 9 bases between them. The CDR3 loop reads CASSLGGTNQETQYF. The CDR3 nucleotides read TGCGCCAGCAGCTTGGGGGGCACTAACCAAGAGACCCAGTACTTC.

The rearrangement links TRBV28 to TRBJ2-3; D is tentatively TRBD1 or TRBD2 (5 bases each). The CDR3 totals 16 residues. Trimming removed 5 bases from V and 1 base from J, with 16 bases in between. Germline CDR1 reads MDHEN; CDR2 reads SYDVKM. The CDR3 coding sequence is TGTGCCAGCAGTCTACTCTCCGGGGCCGGCACAGATACGCAGTATTTT. The encoded protein is CASSLLSGAGTDTQYF. The complete variable domain, with remaining parts taken from reference TRBV28 and TRBJ2-3, reads DVKVTQSSRYLVKRTGEKVFLECVQDMDHENMFWYRQDPGLGLRLIYFSYDVKMKEKGDIPEGYSVSREKKERFSLILESASTNQTSMYLCASSLLSGAGTDTQYFGPGTRLTVL.

J is TRBJ2-1 and V is TRBV7-3; TRBD2 matches 13 bases. This CDR3 contains 18 residues. The junction had 9 bases not matched to a gene; V was cut back by 5 bases and J by 2 bases. Germline V gene lookup returns CDR1 SGHTA and CDR2 FQGTGA. CDR3 residues: CASSTGLAGAWAYNEQFF. CDR3 DNA: TGTGCCAGCAGCACCGGACTAGCGGGAGCCTGGGCCTACAATGAGCAGTTCTTC.